This T cell receptor (beta chain) was obtained from a study of T-cell reconstitution after alpha-beta-depleted transplantation in children. Findings of the study overall: One year post-transplant, T-cell counts and diversity were largely derived from T cells produced anew. Approximately two months post-transplant, alpha-beta T cells reportedly originated from several hundred expanded graft clones. Surviving recipient T cells and thymic progenitors accounted for the high day-60 TCRbeta diversity observed in some patients.

Per the germline V gene, CDR1 is DFQATT and CDR2 is SNEGSKA (reference sequence). Trimming cost V 4 bases and J 6 bases; bases outside gene matches: 6. This CDR3 region has 14 residues. This clonotype was observed a handful of times. Its cognate antigen is unknown. Unique molecular identifiers were incorporated into the prepared TCRbeta library. From the PCR reads, TCRdb called clonotypes with MiXCR, one entry per CDR3 protein. The sample contains fewer than 350,000 distinct CDR3 sequences, 6.5% to 9% of which appear only once. V is TRBV20-1 and J is TRBJ2-2; 9 bases agree with TRBD1. The sequence was collected from a female patient aged 2 to 10 who had a stem cell transplant for Fanconi anemia, so the T cells may come from the graft donor. This specimen was peripheral blood, taken 360 days after TCRalphabeta/CD19-depleted stem cell transplant. CDR3: CSAIRDRVAGELFF. The CDR3 DNA reads as TGCAGTGCTATCCGGGACAGGGTGGCCGGGGAGCTGTTTTTT.